The 14 T cell receptor beta chains given below trace back to one sample, sequenced in a study of cytomegalovirus exposure and HLA in healthy donors. Primers: 60 Vbeta forward and 13 Jbeta reverse. Using immunoSEQ multiplex PCR, the repertoire was profiled, and TCRdb retains in-frame clones only, with some absent. This table holds some 140,000 clones, roughly 80% found once. Sequencing used PBMCs. Every receptor here comes from a man aged 45-65 years in good health and CMV-seronegative.

The chain uses TRBV7-8 and TRBJ2-3; D not resolved. The V gene lost 3 bases and the J gene lost 4 bases, with 14 bases spanning the gap. The CDR3 has 15 amino acids. Germline V gene lookup returns CDR1 SGHVS and CDR2 FQNEAQ. CDR3 sequence (DNA): TGTGCCAGCAGCTTTCTCGAATCACCGGCAGATACGCAGTATTTT. Protein product: CASSFLESPADTQYF.

The rearrangement uses TRBV10-3 and TRBJ2-1; TRBD1 matches 11 bases. J gave up 6 bases and V 5 bases, and 3 bases lay outside the gene matches. This CDR3 is 14 amino acids long. CDR1 ENHRY and CDR2 SYGVKD come from the germline V gene. The CDR3 coding sequence is TGTGCCATCAGTTGGGACAGGGGGGGCAATGAGCAGTTCTTC. Amino acids: CAISWDRGGNEQFF.

The V gene is TRBV5-4, the J gene TRBJ1-1; 10 nucleotides line up with TRBD1. Germline loops: CDR1 SGHNT, CDR2 YYREEE (reference sequence). The CDR3 is 14 residues long. V shed 5 bases and J 4 bases; nucleotides not matched to a gene: 5. DNA for the CDR3: TGTGCCAGCAGTATGACAGGGGGCGGCACTGAAGCTTTCTTT. Protein product: CASSMTGGGTEAFF.

As to this clone: This specimen includes other DNA sequences encoding the same CDR3. This sequence joins TRBV5-1 and TRBJ2-3; 8 nucleotides line up with TRBD2. The CDR3 has 15 residues. Germline V gene lookup returns CDR1 SGHRS and CDR2 YFSETQ. The junction had 4 bases not matched to a gene; V was cut back by 2 bases and J by 2 bases. CDR3 protein: CASSFSGVYTDTQYF. The CDR3 region has the DNA TGCGCCAGCAGCTTTAGCGGGGTTTACACAGATACGCAGTATTTT.

In this sample, this clone turned up once. This sequence joins TRBV11-2 and TRBJ1-5, with 9 bases aligning to TRBD1. V was pared by 5 bases and J by 4 bases, with 3 bases of the junction left unmatched. Looked up from germline, CDR1 is SGHAT and CDR2 is FQNNGV. The CDR3 runs to 14 residues. CDR3 in DNA: TGTGCCAGCAGCAAGGGACAGGGAAATCAGCCCCAGCATTTT. Protein product: CASSKGQGNQPQHF.

The chain recombines TRBV27 with TRBJ2-6; possibly TRBD2 for D (6 bases). The CDR3 totals 18 residues. Trimming shortened V by 5 bases and J by 4 bases, and 21 bases separated the two germline ends. Germline-derived CDR1 and CDR2 are MNHEY and SMNVEV (reference sequence). CDR3 DNA sequence: TGTGCCAGCAGTCCAGGTGCGGGGAAGGGAGGCGGGGCCAACGTCCTGACTTTC. Translated: CASSPGAGKGGGANVLTF.

The V call is TRBV19, the J call TRBJ1-5; TRBD1 might be the D (6 bases). CDR1 and CDR2 (germline): LNHDA, SQIVND (reference sequence). V dropped 6 bases and J dropped 5 bases, with 17 bases sitting between them. The CDR3 covers 15 residues. The CDR3 loop is CASRSPGDVDQPQHF. The CDR3, as DNA: TGTGCCAGTAGGTCGCCAGGGGATGTCGATCAGCCCCAGCATTTT.

The V gene is TRBV28, the J gene TRBJ2-7, with 16 nucleotides matching TRBD2. CDR3 length: 20 residues. The junction had 14 bases not matched to a gene; V was cut back by 4 bases and J by 2 bases. The germline gives CDR1 MDHEN, CDR2 SYDVKM. The chain's CDR3 is CASSSVGGTSGRGGAYEQYF. As DNA, the CDR3 is TGTGCCAGCAGTTCCGTCGGCGGGACTAGCGGGAGGGGAGGGGCCTACGAGCAGTACTTC.

The J gene is TRBJ1-2, the V gene TRBV6-5, with 7 bases matching TRBD1. V dropped 6 bases and J dropped 4; count of bases not matched to a gene: 8. CDR1 MNHEY and CDR2 SVGAGI come from the germline V gene. The CDR3 consists of 14 residues. CDR3 bases: TGTGCCAGCAGAACGGGACAGAGAGGCTATGGCTACACCTTC. Encoded protein: CASRTGQRGYGYTF.

J is TRBJ2-3 and V is TRBV5-1, with TRBD2 matching over 10 bases. Germline lookup yields CDR1 SGHRS and CDR2 YFSETQ. CDR3 length: 16 amino acids. V was clipped by 4 bases and J by 4 bases; unmatched bases: 9. The CDR3 region is CASSPPSGSSSDTQYF. CDR3 in DNA: TGCGCCAGCAGCCCGCCTAGCGGGAGTAGCTCAGATACGCAGTATTTT.

This clone was seen a single time. The V gene is TRBV10-2, the J gene TRBJ2-7; D unresolved. Germline V gene sequence: CDR1 WSHSY, CDR2 SAAADI. V lost 2 bases, J lost 2 bases, and 7 bases lay in between. This CDR3 has 13 residues. CDR3 protein: CASSETAPYEQYF. The DNA of the CDR3 is TGCGCCAGCAGTGAGACTGCGCCCTACGAGCAGTACTTC.

The chain joins TRBV18 to TRBJ1-4; no clear D gene. Trimming stripped 2 bases from V and 3 bases from J, with 4 bases between. The CDR3 is 13 residues long. CDR1 and CDR2 (germline): KGHSH, LQKENI. CDR3 in amino acids: CASSPGPNEKLFF. Here the CDR3 DNA reads TGTGCCAGCTCACCAGGGCCTAATGAAAAACTGTTTTTT.

The rearrangement joins TRBV27 to TRBJ2-1; 15 positions agree with TRBD2. The germline CDR1 and CDR2 sequences are MNHEY and SMNVEV (reference sequence). The CDR3 extends over 17 amino acids. The V and J ends lost 6 bases and 3 bases, in that order; junction bases with no gene match: 6. Written as DNA, the CDR3 is TGTGCCAGCAGGCCCGGACTAGCGGGAGGGGGCTACAATGAGCAGTTCTTC. Its translation: CASRPGLAGGGYNEQFF.

V gene TRBV11-1 combines with J gene TRBJ2-5; 9 nucleotides match TRBD2. This CDR3 has 18 residues. From germline, CDR1 is SGHAT and CDR2 FQDESV (reference sequence). V lost 4 bases and J lost 6; bases outside the gene matches: 18. CDR3 nucleotides: TGTGCCAGCAGCTCCCGTAGCGGGGGAACTTCTGGATTCCAGACCCAGTACTTC. Amino acids: CASSSRSGGTSGFQTQYF.